This is a list of T cell receptor beta chains from one sample in a study of cytomegalovirus exposure and HLA in healthy donors. Here immunoSEQ multiplex PCR was the method, and the copy in TCRdb shows in-frame clones only, minus some. The table shows some 170,000 clones, with roughly 90% occurring only once. Sequencing used PBMCs. Receptor source: a man aged 18 to 30 in good health and CMV-seropositive. Each CDR3 is given with its conserved first and last residue. A D gene is named only where the DNA matches it firmly. Size is stated for part of the rows, as once, few or many counts, or as a class when the clone is expanded.

V: TRBV28
D: TRBD2
size: .
J: TRBJ2-2
CDR3: CASSFRASGTGELFF
DNA: TGTGCCAGCAGTTTTCGGGCTAGCGGTACCGGGGAGCTGTTTTTT

V: TRBV18
D: TRBD2
size: .
J: TRBJ2-7
CDR3: CASSPGASGRPAYEQYF
DNA: TGTGCCAGCTCACCAGGGGCTAGCGGGAGGCCGGCCTACGAGCAGTACTTC

V: TRBV21-1
D: .
size: .
J: TRBJ2-1
CDR3: CASSNLTGAVGEQFF
DNA: TGTGCCAGCAGCAATCTAACAGGGGCGGTGGGGGAGCAGTTCTTC

V: TRBV5-1
D: TRBD2
size: .
J: TRBJ2-1
CDR3: CASSPLGIAGANEQFF
DNA: TGCGCCAGCAGCCCCTTAGGGATAGCGGGAGCCAATGAGCAGTTCTTC

V: TRBV6-5
D: .
size: once
J: TRBJ2-5
CDR3: CASRNRLGLKETQYF
DNA: TGTGCCAGCAGGAACCGACTTGGACTCAAAGAGACCCAGTACTTC

V: TRBV19
D: TRBD1
size: .
J: TRBJ1-2
CDR3: CASSDRGFYGYTF
DNA: TGTGCCAGTAGCGACAGGGGGTTCTATGGCTACACCTTC

V: TRBV5-5
D: .
size: .
J: TRBJ2-1
CDR3: CASSFVAAQENEQFF
DNA: TGTGCCAGCAGCTTTGTGGCGGCCCAAGAGAATGAGCAGTTCTTC

V: TRBV9
D: TRBD2
size: .
J: TRBJ2-3
CDR3: CASSPLGTSITQYF
DNA: TGTGCCAGCAGCCCACTCGGGACTAGTATTACGCAGTATTTT

V: TRBV11-2
D: .
size: .
J: TRBJ1-1
CDR3: CASRPLRGSMNTEAFF
DNA: TGTGCCAGCAGGCCCCTCAGGGGCAGTATGAACACTGAAGCTTTCTTT

V: TRBV9
D: TRBD2
size: .
J: TRBJ2-5
CDR3: CASSGGTSGQETQYF
DNA: TGTGCCAGCAGCGGGGGTACTAGCGGACAAGAGACCCAGTACTTC

V: TRBV6-1
D: .
size: .
J: TRBJ1-2
CDR3: CASSEARTVNYGYTF
DNA: TGTGCCAGCAGTGAAGCGCGGACAGTAAACTATGGCTACACCTTC

V: TRBV19
D: TRBD2
size: .
J: TRBJ2-7
CDR3: CASSIDGGRTYEQYF
DNA: TGTGCCAGTAGTATAGATGGCGGGAGGACCTACGAGCAGTACTTC

V: TRBV19
D: TRBD1
size: .
J: TRBJ2-1
CDR3: CASTMTGLSSYNEQFF
DNA: TGTGCCAGTACCATGACAGGGTTAAGCTCCTACAATGAGCAGTTCTTC

V: TRBV5-1
D: .
size: .
J: TRBJ2-7
CDR3: CASSSPLRMEQYF
DNA: TGCGCCAGCAGCTCCCCTCTCCGTATGGAGCAGTACTTC

V: TRBV7-9
D: .
size: .
J: TRBJ2-3
CDR3: CASSLELITDTQYF
DNA: TGTGCCAGCAGCTTAGAACTAATCACAGATACGCAGTATTTT

V: TRBV28
D: .
size: .
J: TRBJ1-1
CDR3: CASSRSRTEAFF
DNA: TGTGCCAGCAGTAGGAGTCGCACTGAAGCTTTCTTT

V: TRBV7-7
D: .
size: once
J: TRBJ2-5
CDR3: CASSPGRLVREETQYF
DNA: TGTGCTAGCAGCCCGGGGCGACTAGTACGAGAAGAGACCCAGTACTTC

V: TRBV28
D: .
size: .
J: TRBJ2-5
CDR3: CASTVDSAIQETQYF
DNA: TGTGCCAGCACCGTGGACAGTGCCATTCAAGAGACCCAGTACTTC

V: TRBV4-1
D: TRBD2
size: medium-sized
J: TRBJ2-1
CDR3: CASSQDTSGTDYNEQFF
DNA: TGCGCCAGCAGCCAAGATACTAGCGGGACGGACTACAATGAGCAGTTCTTC

V: TRBV19
D: .
size: .
J: TRBJ2-7
CDR3: CASSPIGPYEQYF
DNA: TGTGCCAGTAGTCCAATTGGCCCCTACGAGCAGTACTTC

V: TRBV2
D: TRBD2
size: once
J: TRBJ2-7
CDR3: CASSPASGAYEQYF
DNA: TGTGCCAGCAGTCCTGCTAGCGGCGCCTACGAGCAGTACTTC

V: TRBV5-4
D: TRBD2
size: .
J: TRBJ2-7
CDR3: CASSYTSGRGEQYF
DNA: TGTGCCAGCAGCTATACTAGCGGGAGGGGAGAGCAGTACTTC

V: TRBV5-1
D: TRBD2
size: .
J: TRBJ2-2
CDR3: CASSSGTSGIGELFF
DNA: TGCGCCAGCAGCTCTGGGACTAGCGGGATCGGGGAGCTGTTTTTT

V: TRBV10-3
D: TRBD1
size: .
J: TRBJ2-7
CDR3: CATRTGDYEQYF
DNA: TGTGCCACAAGGACAGGGGATTACGAGCAGTACTTC

V: TRBV11-3
D: TRBD2
size: .
J: TRBJ2-5
CDR3: CASSSPRTSEETQYF
DNA: TGTGCCAGCAGCTCCCCTCGGACTAGTGAAGAGACCCAGTACTTC

V: TRBV2
D: TRBD1
size: .
J: TRBJ2-7
CDR3: CASSGQGLEQYF
DNA: TGTGCCAGCAGTGGACAGGGTCTCGAGCAGTACTTC

V: TRBV21-1
D: .
size: .
J: TRBJ1-5
CDR3: CASSKGGQAGRYGNQPQHF
DNA: TGTGCCAGCAGCAAAGGGGGACAGGCCGGGCGATATGGCAATCAGCCCCAGCATTTT

V: TRBV6-1
D: .
size: .
J: TRBJ1-2
CDR3: CASSEARLTGIYGYTF
DNA: TGTGCCAGCAGTGAAGCGAGACTTACAGGGATTTATGGCTACACCTTC

V: TRBV5-1
D: TRBD1
size: .
J: TRBJ1-3
CDR3: CASSSRAGTGGAGGNTIYF
DNA: TGCGCCAGCAGCTCCCGCGCCGGGACAGGGGGCGCCGGTGGAAACACCATATATTTT

V: TRBV18
D: .
size: .
J: TRBJ2-1
CDR3: CASSPPMRRVVYNEQFF
DNA: TGTGCCAGCTCACCACCTATGAGGCGGGTTGTCTACAATGAGCAGTTCTTC

V: TRBV19
D: TRBD2
size: .
J: TRBJ2-7
CDR3: CASTVTSGPAYEQYF
DNA: TGTGCCAGTACCGTGACTAGCGGGCCTGCCTACGAGCAGTACTTC

V: TRBV27
D: .
size: .
J: TRBJ2-7
CDR3: CASSLGRDYEQYF
DNA: TGTGCCAGCAGTTTGGGTCGGGACTACGAGCAGTACTTC

V: TRBV7-9
D: .
size: .
J: TRBJ2-2
CDR3: CASSSASGELFF
DNA: TGTGCCAGCAGCTCCGCGTCCGGGGAGCTGTTTTTT